The 18 T cell receptor beta chains given below trace back to one sample, sequenced in a study of T cells after yellow fever vaccination. TCRdb re-derived calls from the 5' RACE reads in MiXCR, one entry per CDR3 protein. The table shows 100,000 to 150,000 distinct CDR3 sequences, with 12% to 15% occurring only once. The specimen was CD8+ T cells sorted from PBMCs, collected 5 days after the yellow fever booster vaccination. The receptors stem from a man between 18 and 35 years old who received the YFV17D yellow fever vaccine.

In this sample, this clonotype turned up many times. This chain connects TRBV4-3 to TRBJ2-5; no clear D. With 2 bases removed from V and 5 bases from J, the gap between germline ends came to 6 bases. Germline lookup yields CDR1 LGHNA and CDR2 YSLEER. The CDR3 runs to 12 residues. The CDR3 protein is CASSQPGETQYF. The CDR3 DNA is TGCGCCAGCAGCCAACCTGGGGAGACCCAGTACTTC.

This sequence joins TRBV6-6 and TRBJ1-1; 11 bases are a match to TRBD1. Germline V gene sequence: CDR1 MNHNY, CDR2 SVGAGI (reference sequence). There are 15 residues in the CDR3. Trimming removed 1 base from V and 5 bases from J; junction bases left unmatched: 3. CDR3 region: CASSYFGTGGTEAFF. The DNA of the CDR3 is TGTGCCAGCAGTTACTTCGGGACAGGGGGAACTGAAGCTTTCTTT.

This clonotype was picked up a small number of times. CDR3 sequence (DNA): TGTGCCAGTAGTATATCCCCGGGCGCAGATACGCAGTATTTT. It is translated as CASSISPGADTQYF. This chain connects TRBV19 to TRBJ2-3, with D unresolved. Trimming removed 2 bases at V and 4 bases at J, with 10 bases between. This CDR3 is 14 amino acids long. The V gene's germline CDR1 is LNHDA and CDR2 SQIVND (reference sequence).

This chain uses TRBV7-3 with TRBJ2-2; no clear D gene. The germline V and J ends were trimmed by 2 bases and 7 bases, with 5 bases remaining between them. This CDR3 has 12 residues. Germline V gives CDR1 SGHTA, CDR2 FQGTGA. The CDR3 nucleotides are TGTGCCAGCAGCTTACGATGCGGGGAGCTGTTTTTT. It specifies CASSLRCGELFF.

The chain employs TRBV19 and TRBJ2-3; D is undetermined. The germline V and J ends were trimmed by 0 bases and 6 bases, with 10 bases remaining between them. In germline, CDR1 is LNHDA, CDR2 SQIVND (reference sequence). This CDR3 spans 14 amino acids. The chain's CDR3 is CASSIDLRADTQYF. The CDR3 DNA is TGTGCCAGTAGTATAGATCTAAGGGCTGATACGCAGTATTTT.

This clonotype was detected once. One end of the junction does not line up with germline, which may come from a read error. The CDR3 is CASSQAHGPRSSGYTIYF. CDR3 sequence (DNA): TGCGCCAGCAGCCAAGCGCACGGGCCTCGCTCCTCTGGATACACCATATATTTT. The chain links TRBV4-1 to TRBJ1-3; no reliable D call. The CDR3 extends over 18 amino acids. Germline assignment: CDR1 MGHRA and CDR2 YSYEKL.

CDR3: CSAGGTITTYEQYF. The CDR3 region has the DNA TGCAGTGCGGGCGGGACCATCACAACCTACGAGCAGTACTTC. The chain recombines TRBV20-1 with TRBJ2-7, with D maybe TRBD2 (6 bases). The CDR3 is 14 amino acids. V lost 6 bases, J lost 2 bases, and 17 bases lay in between. The germline V gene has CDR1 DFQATT and CDR2 SNEGSKA (reference sequence).

The chain is built from TRBV5-1 and TRBJ2-1; D tentatively fits TRBD1 or TRBD2 (6 bases each). Trimming cost V 4 bases and J 2 bases, with 16 bases left between them. Germline CDR1 is SGHRS and CDR2 is YFSETQ. The CDR3 is made up of 16 amino acids. The CDR3 spells CASSPGTGAAYNEQFF. The CDR3 nucleotides are TGCGCCAGCAGCCCAGGGACGGGGGCGGCCTACAATGAGCAGTTCTTC.

The chain recombines TRBV7-8 with TRBJ2-7; D may match TRBD1 or TRBD2 (5 bases each). CDR1 is SGHVS and CDR2 is FQNEAQ in the germline V gene. The CDR3 has 15 residues. V was pared by 0 bases and J by 2 bases, with 11 bases between. The CDR3 spells CASSLAGTGTYEQYV. In DNA, the CDR3 is TGTGCCAGCAGCTTAGCAGGGACGGGGACCTACGAGCAGTACGTC.

This rearrangement joins TRBV27 to TRBJ1-1; D perhaps matches TRBD1 (6 bases). The CDR3 sequence is 15 residues long. Between the trimmed V and J ends, which lost 8 bases and 1 base, there was a span of 17 bases. Germline CDR1 is MNHEY and CDR2 is SMNVEV (reference sequence). CDR3 sequence reads: CASCLSGGSNTEAFF. The DNA of the CDR3 is TGTGCCAGCTGCCTTAGTGGGGGCTCGAACACTGAAGCTTTCTTT.

This clonotype was seen only a few times. V and J are TRBV4-1 and TRBJ2-5, with TRBD1 matching over 9 bases. CDR1 MGHRA and CDR2 YSYEKL come from the germline V gene. Trimming removed 1 base from V and 4 bases from J; junction bases left unmatched: 7. The length of the CDR3 is 16 residues. The CDR3 region has the DNA TGCGCCAGCAGCCAAGGGCCCCGGGACAGGGCAGAGACCCAGTACTTC. This gives the protein CASSQGPRDRAETQYF.

V is TRBV27 and J is TRBJ2-3, with 8 bases lining up with TRBD1. This CDR3 is built from 18 residues. V shed 4 bases, J shed 0 bases, and the junction held 12 bases outside the gene matches. Germline V lookup: CDR1 MNHEY, CDR2 SMNVEV (reference sequence). In nucleotides, the CDR3 is TGTGCCAGCAGTTCAAGCTGGGACAGGCGATCTAGCACAGATACGCAGTATTTT. The encoded protein is CASSSSWDRRSSTDTQYF.

This clonotype was found a few times. The chain recombines TRBV7-2 with TRBJ1-2, with D perhaps TRBD1 (5 bases). The germline CDR1 and CDR2 sequences are SGHTA and FQGNSA. The CDR3 loop spans 15 amino acids. Trimming stripped 1 base from V and 6 bases from J, with 15 bases between. In DNA form, the CDR3 reads TGTGCCAGCAGCTTAGGGCCGGGGGGATCTCATGGCTACACCTTC. Amino acids: CASSLGPGGSHGYTF.

The J gene is TRBJ1-4, the V gene TRBV18, with D perhaps matching TRBD1 (6 bases). This CDR3 has 14 residues. The germline gives CDR1 KGHSH, CDR2 LQKENI. The V end was cut by 2 bases, the J end by 7 bases, with 11 bases between. The CDR3 sequence is CASSPWGAGEKLFF. DNA for the CDR3: TGTGCCAGCTCACCATGGGGGGCAGGTGAAAAACTGTTTTTT.

This clonotype has a handful of counts. The gene calls are TRBV6-2 or TRBV6-3 and TRBJ1-2, with D unclear. The germline V and J ends were trimmed by 2 bases and 1 base, with 11 bases remaining between them. This CDR3 region has 15 residues. Germline CDR1 is MNHEY and CDR2 is SVGEGT. The CDR3 DNA reads as TGTGCCAGCAGTTACAGCTCGGGAAATAACTATGGCTACACCTTC. It yields the protein CASSYSSGNNYGYTF.

V gene TRBV12-3 or TRBV12-4 combines with J gene TRBJ2-3, with TRBD2 identical over 8 bases. V dropped 3 bases and J dropped 5; count of bases not matched to a gene: 7. This CDR3 region has 15 residues. Here the CDR3 reads CASSLTGGPGDTQYF. The CDR3 DNA reads TGTGCCAGCAGTTTGACGGGGGGGCCGGGAGATACGCAGTATTTT.

This clonotype was counted a few times. The chain couples TRBV27 to TRBJ2-1, with TRBD2 matching over 15 bases. The CDR3 is made up of 18 amino acids. With V trimmed by 0 bases and J by 9 bases, 9 bases remained unmatched. Germline CDR1 reads MNHEY; CDR2 reads SMNVEV (reference sequence). CDR3 in amino acids: CASSLSAGLAGGFSEQFF. CDR3 DNA: TGTGCCAGCAGTTTATCTGCCGGACTAGCGGGGGGGTTTAGTGAGCAGTTCTTC.

This clonotype was seen only a few times. This chain uses TRBV7-6 with TRBJ2-5; perhaps TRBD1 as D (6 bases). CDR1 and CDR2 (germline): SGHVS, FNYEAQ. This CDR3 is built from 14 residues. V gave up 5 bases and J gave up 1 base, with 11 bases separating them. The DNA of the CDR3 is TGTGCCAGCAGCCTCGGACAGTTCCAAGAGACCCAGTACTTC. As protein: CASSLGQFQETQYF.